The source of this TCR beta chain is a study of metastatic and nonmetastatic thyroid tumors. Study summary: Where malignant and benign thyroid patients were concerned, repertoires were compared across blood and tumor or nodule tissue.

In the study's own analysis: A distant-metastasis classifier for papillary thyroid cancer was built using CDR3 differences across clinicopathological groups. TCRdb reanalyzed the PCR reads with MiXCR. These V and J calls originate from TCRdb's pipeline instead of the authors' own analysis. The sample records some 8,000 clones, around 29% being singletons. This CDR3 contains 11 residues. Looked up from germline, CDR1 is MDHEN and CDR2 is SYDVKM. The V gene lost 5 bases and the J gene lost 5 bases, with 7 bases spanning the gap. The entire patient cohort was treatment-naive prior to thyroid surgery. The source of this sequence is a female donor with papillary thyroid cancer or a benign thyroid nodule (not recorded which). Some clones in this sample may be carry-over from other donors' samples. The chain combines TRBV28 with TRBJ2-7; D gene ambiguous. What was sequenced was tumor tissue. The CDR3 DNA reads TGTGCCAGCAGTATCCGGGACGAGCAGTACTTC. Protein: CASSIRDEQYF. The full variable domain, with the rest looked up from reference TRBV28 and TRBJ2-7, is DVKVTQSSRYLVKRTGEKVFLECVQDMDHENMFWYRQDPGLGLRLIYFSYDVKMKEKGDIPEGYSVSREKKERFSLILESASTNQTSMYLCASSIRDEQYFGPGTRLTVT.